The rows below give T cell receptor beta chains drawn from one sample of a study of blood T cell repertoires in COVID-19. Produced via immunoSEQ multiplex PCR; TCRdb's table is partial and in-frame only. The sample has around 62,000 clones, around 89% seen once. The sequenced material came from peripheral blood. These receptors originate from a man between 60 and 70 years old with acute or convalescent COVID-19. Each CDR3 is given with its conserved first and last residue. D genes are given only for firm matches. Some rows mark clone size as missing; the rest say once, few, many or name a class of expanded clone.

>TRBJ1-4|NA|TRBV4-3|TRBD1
TGCGCCAGCAGCCAAGACGGTTCAGGGGGAAGTGATGAAAAACTGTTTTTT
CASSQDGSGGSDEKLFF
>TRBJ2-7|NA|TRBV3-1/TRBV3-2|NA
TGTGCCAGCAGCCTCTCCCCGGTACCCTCCTACGAGCAGTACTTC
CASSLSPVPSYEQYF
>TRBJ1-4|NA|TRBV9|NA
TGTGCCAGCAGCGTAGCAGGGTCGGCTAATGAAAAACTGTTTTTT
CASSVAGSANEKLFF
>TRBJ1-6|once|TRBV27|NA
TGTGCCAGCAGTCCTCGGACAGTTTCACCCCTCCACTTT
CASSPRTVSPLHF
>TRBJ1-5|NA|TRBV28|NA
TGTGCCAGCAGTTGGGGGAGGGGTAGATATCAGCCCCAGCATTTT
CASSWGRGRYQPQHF
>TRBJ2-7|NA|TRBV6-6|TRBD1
TGTGCCAGCAGTTACGCCCCCGACAGGGGGACCGAGCAGTACTTC
CASSYAPDRGTEQYF
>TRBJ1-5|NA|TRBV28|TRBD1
TGTGCCAGCAGACCCGGGACAGGGGATGCTCAGCCCCAGCATTTT
CASRPGTGDAQPQHF
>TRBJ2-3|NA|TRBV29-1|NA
TGCAGCGTTTCGGCCGGGACTTCAGGAATGGCAGATACGCAGTATTTT
CSVSAGTSGMADTQYF
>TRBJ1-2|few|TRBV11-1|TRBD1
TGTGCCAGCAGCGCGATTGGACAGGGTGATTACACCTTC
CASSAIGQGDYTF
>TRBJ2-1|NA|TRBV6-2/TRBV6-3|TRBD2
TGTGCCAGCAGTTCGGCTAGCGGGACCTACAATGAGCAGTTCTTC
CASSSASGTYNEQFF
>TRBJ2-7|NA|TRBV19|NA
TGTGCCAGTAGTCCCAGGGTATTAGCCGCTGACGAGCAGTACTTC
CASSPRVLAADEQYF
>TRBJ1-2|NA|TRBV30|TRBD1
TGTGCCTGGAGTGTAACAGGGGCGGGTGGCTACACCTTC
CAWSVTGAGGYTF
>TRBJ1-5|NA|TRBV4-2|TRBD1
TGTGCCAGCAGCCCAGGACAGGGCTTGAGGAAGCCCCAGCATTTT
CASSPGQGLRKPQHF
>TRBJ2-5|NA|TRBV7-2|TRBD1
TGTGCCAGCAGCTTACAGGGGGCCGGGAACCAAGAGACCCAGTACTTC
CASSLQGAGNQETQYF
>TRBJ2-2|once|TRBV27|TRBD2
TGTGCCAGCAGTTTAGGGGGCGGGAGGGGCGGCACCGGGGAGCTGTTTTTT
CASSLGGGRGGTGELFF
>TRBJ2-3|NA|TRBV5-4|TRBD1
TGTGCCAGCAGCCGGGACAGGGACGATACGCAGTATTTT
CASSRDRDDTQYF
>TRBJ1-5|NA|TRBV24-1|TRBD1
TGTGCCACCAGTGATGACAGGGGTTTTAGCAATCAGCCCCAGCATTTT
CATSDDRGFSNQPQHF
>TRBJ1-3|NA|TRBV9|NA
TGTGCCAGCAGCGTAGAAGGAGACTCTGGAAACACCATATATTTT
CASSVEGDSGNTIYF
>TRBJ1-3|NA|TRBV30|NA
TGTGCCTGGAGTGTATTGGCCGTATACACCATATATTTT
CAWSVLAVYTIYF
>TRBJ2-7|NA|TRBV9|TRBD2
TGTGCCAGCAGCGTAGGAGGGGGAGCGGGAGACTACGAGCAGTACTTC
CASSVGGGAGDYEQYF
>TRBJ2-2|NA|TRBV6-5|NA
TGTGCCAGCACCAGGGGCGCGAACACCGGGGAGCTGTTTTTT
CASTRGANTGELFF
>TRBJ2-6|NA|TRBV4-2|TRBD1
TGTGCCAGCAGCCCCTCACAGGGGTCTGGGGCCAACGTCCTGACTTTC
CASSPSQGSGANVLTF
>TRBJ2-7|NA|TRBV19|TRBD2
TGTGCCAGTAGTATAGATACTAGCGGGCTTCGCGAGCAGTACTTC
CASSIDTSGLREQYF
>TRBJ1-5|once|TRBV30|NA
TGTGCCTGGAGTGTAGGTATCTCCAGGTTTAATCAGCCCCAGCATTTT
CAWSVGISRFNQPQHF
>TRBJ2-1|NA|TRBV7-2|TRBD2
TGTGCCAGCAGCTTAGATCCGGGAGGGCCCCACAATGAGCAGTTCTTC
CASSLDPGGPHNEQFF
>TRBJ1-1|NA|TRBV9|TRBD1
TGTGCCAGCAGCGTTTGGACAGGGGGCACTGAAGCTTTCTTT
CASSVWTGGTEAFF
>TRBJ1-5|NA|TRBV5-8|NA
TGTGCCAGCAGCTTGGCACGGCAGCCCCAGCATTTT
CASSLARQPQHF
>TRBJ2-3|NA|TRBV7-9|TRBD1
TGTGCCAGCAGCTTAGCGGGACAGGGGAGCACAGATACGCAGTATTTT
CASSLAGQGSTDTQYF
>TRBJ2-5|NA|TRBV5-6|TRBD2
TGTGCCAGCAGCTTGGCCTTAGCGGGAGAGACCCAGTACTTC
CASSLALAGETQYF
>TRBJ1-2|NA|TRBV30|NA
TGTGCCTGGAGTATTACAGGCTCTAACTATGGCTACACCTTC
CAWSITGSNYGYTF
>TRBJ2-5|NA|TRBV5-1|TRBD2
TGCGCCAGCAAACCTAGCGGGATAATTGACGAGGAGACCCAGTACTTC
CASKPSGIIDEETQYF
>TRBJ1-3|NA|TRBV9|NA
TGTGCCAGCAGCGTACGGAGCTCTGGAAACACCATATATTTT
CASSVRSSGNTIYF
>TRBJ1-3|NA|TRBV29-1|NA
TGCAGCGTTGAACGGTCCCGAGGGGGGGCCGGAAACACCATATATTTT
CSVERSRGGAGNTIYF
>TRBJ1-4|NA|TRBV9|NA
TGTGCCAGCAGCGTAGGGGCGTCTAATGAAAAACTGTTTTTT
CASSVGASNEKLFF
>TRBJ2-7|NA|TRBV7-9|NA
TGTGCCAGCAGCTTTCTACGGGAGAATTGGGACGAGCAGTACTTC
CASSFLRENWDEQYF
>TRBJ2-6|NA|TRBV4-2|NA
TGTGCCAGCAGCCATTCGAGCTCTGGGGCCAACGTCCTGACTTTC
CASSHSSSGANVLTF
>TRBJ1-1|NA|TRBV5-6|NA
TGTGCCAGCAGCCCGACACAGGGAATGAACACTGAAGCTTTCTTT
CASSPTQGMNTEAFF
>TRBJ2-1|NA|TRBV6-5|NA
TGTGCCACCAGGATGGGGAGCCTACAGTTCTTC
CATRMGSLQFF
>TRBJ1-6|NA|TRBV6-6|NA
TGTGCCACCGCTCTAGGTAGTAGTAATAATTCACCCCTCCACTTT
CATALGSSNNSPLHF
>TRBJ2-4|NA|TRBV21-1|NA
TGTGCCAGCGGGGCGATGATGCATGCACTAGCCAAAAACATTCAGTACTTC
CASGAMMHALAKNIQYF
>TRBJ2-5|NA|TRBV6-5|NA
TGTGCCAGCAGTACTATCCACCAAGAGACCCAGTACTTC
CASSTIHQETQYF
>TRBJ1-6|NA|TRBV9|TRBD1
TGTGCCAGCAGCGGGGACAGCTTGAGCTCCTATAATTCACCCCTCCACTTT
CASSGDSLSSYNSPLHF
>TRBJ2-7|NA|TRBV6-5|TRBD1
TGTGCCAGCAGTCGGGACAGGGGTAGCGAGCAGTACTTC
CASSRDRGSEQYF
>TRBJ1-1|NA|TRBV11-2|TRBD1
TGTGCCAGCAGCCCACGGACAGGGTCTGGAACTGAAGCTTTCTTT
CASSPRTGSGTEAFF